These 17 T cell receptor beta chains were all obtained from the same sample, sequenced in a study of regulatory T cells in long-lasting Graves disease. Documented time point: newly diagnosed GD, antithyroid drugs for less than 3 months. PBMCs provided the RNA from which the TCR library was made. iRepertoire HTBI primers and Arm-PCR of CDR3 regions built TCR beta libraries. Using its own MiXCR run on the multiplex PCR reads, TCRdb lists one record per CDR3 protein. The sample lists about 450,000 distinct CDR3 sequences, roughly 17% occurring once. Separately, the same data were catalogued under a study of T cells in Graves' hyperthyroidism and ophthalmopathy.

The source was peripheral blood mononuclear cells (PBMCs), collected at new diagnosis, from a patient treated with antithyroid drugs. The receptor source for this set is a woman aged 25 to 45 with Graves disease.

The chain recombines TRBV27 with TRBJ1-5; 9 nucleotides align to TRBD1. CDR1 is MNHEY and CDR2 is SMNVEV in the germline V gene (reference sequence). Germline trimming cut 5 bases from V and 8 bases from J; bases unmatched to any gene: 13. This CDR3 has 16 residues. CDR3: CASSDYRDRVVEPQHF. The DNA of the CDR3 is TGTGCCAGCAGTGACTACCGGGACAGGGTCGTGGAGCCCCAGCATTTT.

This clonotype came up many times. The chain links TRBV18 to TRBJ1-3; tentatively, D is TRBD1 (5 bases). CDR1 and CDR2 from the germline V gene are KGHSH and LQKENI. The germline V and J ends were trimmed by 3 bases and 5 bases, with 14 bases remaining between them. This CDR3 spans 15 amino acids. The CDR3 reads CASSPGTGRRNTIYF. As DNA, the CDR3 is TGTGCCAGCTCACCCGGGACGGGAAGACGAAACACCATATATTTT. Combining the CDR3 with reference TRBV18 and TRBJ1-3 gives the whole variable domain NAGVMQNPRHLVRRRGQEARLRCSPMKGHSHVYWYRQLPEEGLKFMVYLQKENIIDESGMPKERFSAEFPKEGPSILRIQQVVRGDSAAYFCASSPGTGRRNTIYFGEGSWLTVV.

This clonotype was seen ten or more times. This chain connects TRBV29-1 to TRBJ2-3, with a weak D call TRBD1 (6 bases). CDR1 and CDR2 from the germline V gene are SQVTM and ANQGSEA. Deletions cut 4 bases from V and 2 bases from J, with 13 bases between. CDR3 size: 14 residues. CDR3 nucleotides: TGCAGCGTTGCCCGGGACAAAGCCACAGATACGCAGTATTTT. It specifies CSVARDKATDTQYF.

This clonotype was observed many times. The genes are TRBV11-2 and TRBJ2-2; TRBD2 agrees at 7 bases. The CDR3 runs to 16 residues. Losses at the gene ends were 10 bases for V and 2 bases for J; bases not matched to a gene: 13. Looked up from germline, CDR1 is SGHAT and CDR2 is FQNNGV. The CDR3 here is CATTPGGGPNTGELFF. CDR3 bases: TGTGCCACCACACCTGGGGGAGGGCCCAACACCGGGGAGCTGTTTTTT. The full variable domain, its missing parts supplied by reference TRBV11-2 and TRBJ2-2, is EAGVAQSPRYKIIEKRQSVAFWCNPISGHATLYWYQQILGQGPKLLIQFQNNGVVDDSQLPKDRFSAERLKGVDSTLKIQPAKLEDSAVYLCATTPGGGPNTGELFFGEGSRLTVL.

This clonotype has just a few counts. The chain is built from TRBV28 and TRBJ2-7; 8 bases are a match to TRBD2. The V gene's germline CDR1 is MDHEN and CDR2 SYDVKM. The V and J ends lost 4 bases and 3 bases, in that order; junction bases with no gene match: 14. CDR3 size: 17 residues. This CDR3 reads CASSSPGGLVSFYEQYF. CDR3 coding DNA: TGTGCCAGCAGTTCTCCTGGGGGACTAGTTTCCTTCTACGAGCAGTACTTC.

This clonotype was seen at least ten times. The chain recombines TRBV3-1 with TRBJ2-1; 7 bases map to TRBD2. The germline CDR1 and CDR2 sequences are LGHDT and YNNKEL (reference sequence). V gave up 3 bases and J gave up 7 bases; unmatched junction bases: 18. The CDR3 covers 18 residues. The CDR3 DNA follows: TGTGCCAGCAGCCACCTTTGGTCGGCCGCGGGAGAACAAAATGAGCAGTTCTTC. It specifies CASSHLWSAAGEQNEQFF.

Details on this clonotype: An end of the junction differs from the germline gene, which may be a read error. The V call is TRBV3-1, the J call TRBJ2-3; no clear D gene. Per germline, CDR1 LGHDT and CDR2 YNNKEL (reference sequence). This CDR3 contains 12 residues. The CDR3 DNA reads as TGTGCCGGCAGCCAATCGGGAGATACGCAGTATTTT. It is translated as CAGSQSGDTQYF.

Many counts were recorded for this clonotype. The chain carries TRBV7-2 and TRBJ2-1; 14 bases align to TRBD2. CDR1 SGHTA and CDR2 FQGNSA come from the germline V gene. Losses at the gene ends were 3 bases for V and 7 bases for J; bases not matched to a gene: 5. There are 16 residues in the CDR3. The CDR3 DNA sequence: TGTGCCAGCAGCTTTAGACTAGCGGGAGGGGAGAATGAGCAGTTCTTC. This gives the protein CASSFRLAGGENEQFF.

This clonotype was counted only a few times. The CDR3 loop reads CATSRAGGTEAFF. In nucleotides, the CDR3 is TGTGCCACCAGCAGAGCGGGGGGCACTGAAGCTTTCTTT. The V gene is TRBV15, the J gene TRBJ1-1, with D possibly TRBD1 on 5 matching bases. V was pared by 1 base and J by 4 bases, with 7 bases between. Germline V CDR1 and CDR2: LNHNV, YYDKDF (reference sequence). The CDR3 length is 13 residues.

This clonotype has ten or more counts. The chain is built from TRBV28 and TRBJ1-3, with D maybe TRBD1 (6 bases). V dropped 1 base and J dropped 8 bases, with 18 bases sitting between them. The CDR3 has 16 residues. Germline V gives CDR1 MDHEN, CDR2 SYDVKM. CDR3 loop: CASSLYQGLMGDTIYF. The CDR3 DNA reads as TGTGCCAGCAGTTTATACCAGGGGCTGATGGGGGACACCATATATTTT. Full variable domain (remainder filled in from reference TRBV28 and TRBJ1-3): DVKVTQSSRYLVKRTGEKVFLECVQDMDHENMFWYRQDPGLGLRLIYFSYDVKMKEKGDIPEGYSVSREKKERFSLILESASTNQTSMYLCASSLYQGLMGDTIYFGEGSWLTVV.

This clonotype was counted ten times or more. The chain uses TRBV11-2 and TRBJ1-6, with D hard to call. V lost 2 bases and J lost 7, with 9 bases in between. The CDR3 is 14 amino acids. The germline V gene encodes CDR1 SGHAT and CDR2 FQNNGV. Here the CDR3 DNA reads TGTGCCAGCAGCTTACCGGGGAACAATTCACCCCTCCACTTT. Its translation: CASSLPGNNSPLHF.

This clonotype was found many times. This sequence joins TRBV6-1 and TRBJ2-6; TRBD2 is a possible D gene (5 bases). Germline V gene lookup returns CDR1 MNHNS and CDR2 SASEGT. CDR3 length: 17 residues. Trimming took 6 bases from V and 0 from J, leaving 15 bases between them. This CDR3 reads CASRPGRESSGANVLTF. CDR3 sequence (DNA): TGTGCCAGCAGACCGGGGAGAGAAAGCTCTGGGGCCAACGTCCTGACTTTC.

This clonotype was seen repeatedly, ten times or more. The chain is built from TRBV28 and TRBJ2-1, with 11 bases lining up with TRBD2. Germline V gives CDR1 MDHEN, CDR2 SYDVKM. This CDR3 is built from 16 residues. Trimming removed 5 bases from V and 2 bases from J; junction bases left unmatched: 5. CDR3 sequence: CASSGKLAGAYNEQFF. As DNA, the CDR3 is TGTGCCAGCAGTGGAAAACTAGCGGGAGCCTACAATGAGCAGTTCTTC. The full variable domain, rest sourced from reference TRBV28 and TRBJ2-1, is DVKVTQSSRYLVKRTGEKVFLECVQDMDHENMFWYRQDPGLGLRLIYFSYDVKMKEKGDIPEGYSVSREKKERFSLILESASTNQTSMYLCASSGKLAGAYNEQFFGPGTRLTVL.

The table lists this clonotype with a few counts. This chain links TRBV7-9 with TRBJ2-1; D is undetermined. The germline V and J ends were trimmed by 5 bases and 2 bases, with 16 bases remaining between them. The germline CDR1 and CDR2 sequences are SEHNR and FQNEAQ (reference sequence). The CDR3 consists of 16 residues. CDR3 sequence: CASSISSAETYNEQFF. CDR3 coding DNA: TGTGCCAGCAGCATCAGCAGTGCAGAGACCTACAATGAGCAGTTCTTC.

This clonotype was recorded at least ten times. With a much larger clone just one base away, this may be a read error. V and J are TRBV24-1 and TRBJ2-5; no definite D call. The germline gives CDR1 KGHDR, CDR2 SFDVKD. V was cut by 1 base and J by 3 bases, with 2 bases left in between. CDR3 size: 12 residues. As DNA, the CDR3 is TGTGCCACCAGTGATTTCGAAGAGACCCAGTACTTC. Encoded protein: CATSDFEETQYF.

This clonotype appeared a few times. The chain uses TRBV18 and TRBJ2-5; no clear D gene. CDR3 length: 14 residues. V dropped 2 bases and J dropped 5 bases, with 12 bases sitting between them. Germline CDR1 reads KGHSH; CDR2 reads LQKENI. The CDR3 sequence is CASSPGFSGETQYF. CDR3 DNA: TGTGCCAGCTCACCAGGGTTTTCCGGGGAGACCCAGTACTTC.

This clonotype was picked up many times. The chain carries TRBV28 and TRBJ2-3, with D tentatively TRBD1 (6 bases). V lost 9 bases and J 3 bases, leaving 19 bases between the germline ends. Germline-derived CDR1 and CDR2 are MDHEN and SYDVKM. The CDR3 consists of 15 residues. The CDR3 DNA is TGTGCCAGTACCGCAACAGGGTATGGTACAGATACGCAGTATTTT. This translates into CASTATGYGTDTQYF.